The 21 T cell receptor beta chains presented below share a single source sample, sequenced in a study of blood T cell repertoires in COVID-19. TCRdb's copy holds only in-frame clones and misses some; the assay was immunoSEQ multiplex PCR. Among roughly 260,000 clones listed, about 87% were seen once. Sequencing used PBMCs or T cells enriched from blood (not recorded which). The receptor set was obtained from a woman in her thirties with acute COVID-19.

This chain connects TRBV25-1 to TRBJ2-5; D gene uncertain. CDR3 length: 14 residues. Germline values: CDR1 MGHDK, CDR2 SYGVNS. V lost 1 base and J 4 bases, leaving 10 bases between the germline ends. The CDR3 region has the DNA TGTGCCAGCAGTGAATCCCAATTCGGAGAGACCCAGTACTTC. The encoded protein is CASSESQFGETQYF.

CDR3 nucleotides: TGTGCCAGCTCACCAAACAGGTTCGATAGCAATCAGCCCCAGCATTTT. Protein sequence: CASSPNRFDSNQPQHF. The chain uses TRBV18 and TRBJ1-5; the D gene is possibly TRBD1 (5 bases). CDR3 length equals 16 residues. The V end was cut by 2 bases, the J end by 0 bases, with 11 bases between. CDR1 KGHSH and CDR2 LQKENI come from the germline V gene.

This chain uses TRBV6-5 with TRBJ2-5, with 13 positions matching TRBD2. CDR1 and CDR2 (germline): MNHEY, SVGAGI. V lost 4 bases to trimming and J lost 3 bases; unmatched junction nucleotides: 5. This CDR3 spans 16 amino acids. The CDR3 sequence is CASSFQGLAGEETQYF. In nucleotides, the CDR3 is TGTGCCAGCAGTTTCCAAGGACTAGCGGGGGAAGAGACCCAGTACTTC.

With respect to this clone: Other DNA sequences from this sample encode an identical CDR3 as well. This chain links TRBV11-2 with TRBJ1-1, with D maybe TRBD1 (6 bases). The germline CDR1 and CDR2 sequences are SGHAT and FQNNGV. This CDR3 is 12 amino acids long. Deletions cut 4 bases from V and 5 bases from J, with 8 bases between. The CDR3 loop reads CASSSQGTEAFF. The CDR3 DNA reads as TGTGCCAGCAGCTCGCAGGGGACTGAAGCTTTCTTT. Full variable domain (rest looked up from reference TRBV11-2 and TRBJ1-1): EAGVAQSPRYKIIEKRQSVAFWCNPISGHATLYWYQQILGQGPKLLIQFQNNGVVDDSQLPKDRFSAERLKGVDSTLKIQPAKLEDSAVYLCASSSQGTEAFFGQGTRLTVV.

The V gene is TRBV7-2, the J gene TRBJ2-7; D uncertain. CDR3 length: 13 residues. CDR1 is SGHTA, CDR2 FQGNSA, per germline. V was pared by 4 bases and J by 3 bases, with 10 bases between. CDR3 region: CASSSGSGYEQYF. The CDR3, as DNA: TGTGCCAGCAGCTCAGGCAGTGGCTACGAGCAGTACTTC.

V gene TRBV10-3 combines with J gene TRBJ1-6; 9 nucleotides match TRBD1. This CDR3 is built from 17 residues. Germline V gene data show CDR1 as ENHRY and CDR2 as SYGVKD. Trimming took 0 bases from V and 10 from J; bases not matched to a gene: 10. CDR3 in amino acids: CAISESGTGYMRSPLHF. The CDR3 bases are TGTGCCATCAGTGAGTCGGGGACAGGGTATATGAGGTCACCCCTCCACTTT.

This clone was counted a few times. CDR3 coding DNA: TGCGCCAGCAGCTTGGGCGGGAAGGATCAGCCCCAGCATTTT. This translates into CASSLGGKDQPQHF. The V call is TRBV5-1, the J call TRBJ1-5; D unclear. Trimming took off 0 bases at V and 5 bases at J, with 9 bases between the two ends. The CDR3 has 14 amino acids. Germline values: CDR1 SGHRS, CDR2 YFSETQ.

This clone was seen once. CDR3 DNA sequence: TGTGCCAGCAGTTACTTTGTAAACACTGAAGCTTTCTTT. Translating it yields CASSYFVNTEAFF. This chain connects TRBV6-5 to TRBJ1-1; D unclear. The CDR3 sequence is 13 residues long. Trimming stripped 1 base from V and 2 bases from J, with 5 bases between. Germline V gene lookup returns CDR1 MNHEY and CDR2 SVGAGI.

This rearrangement joins TRBV18 to TRBJ2-5; 7 bases are shared with TRBD1. Germline trimming cut 5 bases from V and 2 bases from J; bases unmatched to any gene: 11. In germline, CDR1 is KGHSH, CDR2 LQKENI. The CDR3 sequence is 16 residues long. CDR3 bases: TGTGCCAGCTCAGCCGAGGGACAGAGGGTACAAGAGACCCAGTACTTC. Translated, it gives CASSAEGQRVQETQYF.

The CDR3 spells CASRNTGETEAFF. CDR3 bases: TGTGCCAGTAGGAACACAGGGGAGACTGAAGCTTTCTTT. The chain joins TRBV19 to TRBJ1-1; 7 nucleotides agree with TRBD1. The CDR3 runs to 13 residues. The germline CDR1 and CDR2 sequences are LNHDA and SQIVND (reference sequence). Unmatched junction bases numbered 6, after V lost 6 bases and J lost 5 bases.

The V call is TRBV7-9, the J call TRBJ1-3; no firm D call. CDR1 and CDR2 (germline): SEHNR, FQNEAQ (reference sequence). Trimming cost V 3 bases and J 0 bases, with 15 bases left between them. The CDR3 is 17 amino acids. CDR3 DNA: TGTGCCAGCAGCTTGGTAACGGGAATCTACTCTGGAAACACCATATATTTT. It yields the protein CASSLVTGIYSGNTIYF.

The chain is built from TRBV12-5 and TRBJ2-3; tentative D call: TRBD2 (5 bases). Germline assignment: CDR1 LGHNT and CDR2 FRNRAP. The CDR3 spans 17 residues. The V end was cut by 3 bases, the J end by 0 bases, with 16 bases between. In DNA form, the CDR3 reads TGTGCTAGTGGTTTCATCCCGATGAGGGCGAGCACAGATACGCAGTATTTT. Amino acid sequence: CASGFIPMRASTDTQYF.

V usage is TRBV6-6 and J usage is TRBJ1-5; TRBD1 matches at 7 bases. There are 16 residues in the CDR3. V was clipped by 7 bases and J by 3 bases; unmatched bases: 12. The germline V gene has CDR1 MNHNY and CDR2 SVGAGI (reference sequence). The CDR3 loop is CASTNAGTALNQPQHF. CDR3 bases: TGTGCCAGCACCAATGCCGGGACAGCCCTCAATCAGCCCCAGCATTTT.

The chain is built from TRBV13 and TRBJ1-6; TRBD1 matches 8 bases. V dropped 8 bases and J dropped 6; count of bases not matched to a gene: 3. The germline CDR1 and CDR2 sequences are PRHDT and FYEKMQ (reference sequence). This CDR3 region has 13 residues. The chain's CDR3 is CASRTGGNSPLHF. CDR3 nucleotides: TGTGCCAGCCGTACAGGGGGTAATTCACCCCTCCACTTT.

The gene calls are TRBV12-3 or TRBV12-4 and TRBJ1-4, with D unresolved. V was clipped by 2 bases and J by 5 bases, with 6 bases between them. The CDR3 runs to 13 residues. The CDR3 DNA reads TGTGCCAGCAGTTTAACAGAAAATGAAAAACTGTTTTTT. Translating it yields CASSLTENEKLFF.

The chain carries TRBV11-2 and TRBJ2-7; a weak D match, TRBD2 (8 bases). Germline values: CDR1 SGHAT, CDR2 FQNNGV. The CDR3 runs to 14 residues. Trimming pared 8 bases from V and 1 base from J, leaving 15 bases between. DNA for the CDR3: TGTGCCAGCCCCGGGGGGGACAGTTCCTACGAGCAGTACTTC. This translates into CASPGGDSSYEQYF. Full variable domain (outside the CDR3, taken from reference TRBV11-2 and TRBJ2-7): EAGVAQSPRYKIIEKRQSVAFWCNPISGHATLYWYQQILGQGPKLLIQFQNNGVVDDSQLPKDRFSAERLKGVDSTLKIQPAKLEDSAVYLCASPGGDSSYEQYFGPGTRLTVT.

V is TRBV2 and J is TRBJ1-4, with 12 bases that match TRBD1. The CDR3 contains 14 residues. With V trimmed by 6 bases and J by 7 bases, 3 bases remained unmatched. CDR1 SNHLY and CDR2 FYNNEI come from the germline V gene. Here the CDR3 DNA reads TGTGCCAGCAGCGGGACAGGGGGCACTGAAAAACTGTTTTTT. This encodes CASSGTGGTEKLFF.

The J gene is TRBJ2-7, the V gene TRBV29-1; perhaps TRBD1 as D (6 bases). The V end lost 1 base, the J end lost 5 bases, and 9 bases lay between the germline ends. Germline V gene lookup returns CDR1 SQVTM and CDR2 ANQGSEA. The CDR3 extends over 12 amino acids. The CDR3 coding sequence is TGCAGCGTTGAAGCCAGGGGCAACGAGCAGTACTTC. It encodes CSVEARGNEQYF.

V and J are TRBV5-1 and TRBJ2-2, with 9 positions matching TRBD1. The V gene's germline CDR1 is SGHRS and CDR2 YFSETQ. The CDR3 runs 15 residues. J lost 4 bases, V lost 4 bases, and 5 bases had no gene match. The DNA for the CDR3 is TGCGCCAGCAGCCCTCAGACAGGGGGCACCGGGGAGCTGTTTTTT. Amino acids: CASSPQTGGTGELFF.

This clone was seen a few times. CDR3 loop: CASSEGVRGHPYEQYF. The CDR3 DNA reads as TGTGCCAGCAGTGAAGGGGTCAGGGGACACCCCTACGAGCAGTACTTC. This rearrangement joins TRBV6-1 to TRBJ2-7; TRBD1 is a possible D gene (6 bases). From germline, CDR1 is MNHNS and CDR2 SASEGT. Trimming shortened V by 1 base and J by 2 bases, and 15 bases separated the two germline ends. The CDR3 totals 16 residues.

The chain recombines TRBV7-9 with TRBJ2-3, with 11 bases fitting TRBD2. In germline, CDR1 is SEHNR, CDR2 FQNEAQ (reference sequence). The V segment lost 1 base and the J segment 3 bases; nucleotides outside the gene matches: 3. The CDR3 loop spans 16 amino acids. The DNA of the CDR3 is TGTGCCAGCAGCTTAGGGGTAGCGGGGGGGACAGATACGCAGTATTTT. Translating it yields CASSLGVAGGTDTQYF.